A selection of T cell receptor beta chains follows, all from one sample in a study of blood T cell repertoires in COVID-19. The protocol was immunoSEQ multiplex PCR, while the TCRdb copy is restricted to in-frame clones and leaves out a portion. The data show hundreds of thousands of clones, with about 90% seen just once and roughly 0.84% held by the top ten. The sequenced sample was peripheral blood. These receptors came from a man aged 18 to 30 with COVID-19, enrolled during active disease. Each CDR3 is given with its conserved first and last residue. D genes are given only for firm matches. Clone size is shown for a subset of rows, as once, few, many or a class of expanded clone.

d_gene,j_gene,len,v_gene,abundance,CDR3nt,CDR3aa
TRBD2,TRBJ2-1,12,TRBV28,NA,TGTGCCAGCACCGACTCCACTAGCGGGAGAATCTTC,CASTDSTSGRIF
TRBD2,TRBJ2-1,19,TRBV3-1/TRBV3-2,NA,TGTGCCAGCAGCCAAGGCATGACTAGCGGGAGGGGCTCCTACAATGAGCAGTTCTTC,CASSQGMTSGRGSYNEQFF
TRBD1,TRBJ2-2,14,TRBV6-5,NA,TGTGCCAGCAGATCGGACAGGGGTCGCGGGGAGCTGTTTTTT,CASRSDRGRGELFF
TRBD1,TRBJ1-2,15,TRBV13,NA,TGTGCCAGCAGCCAGACGACCGACAGGGACTATGGCTACACCTTC,CASSQTTDRDYGYTF
TRBD1,TRBJ1-1,14,TRBV18,NA,TGTGCCAGCTCACCGGGACAGGGGAGCACTGAAGCTTTCTTT,CASSPGQGSTEAFF
TRBD1,TRBJ2-7,17,TRBV7-7,NA,TGTGCTAGCAGCTGCCAAGGCCCCGGGACAGGGGGATACGAGCAGTACTTC,CASSCQGPGTGGYEQYF
TRBD1,TRBJ2-5,16,TRBV5-1,NA,TGCGCCAGCAGCCCTGGACAGGGTTGGTACCAAGAGACCCAGTACTTC,CASSPGQGWYQETQYF
NA,TRBJ1-6,14,TRBV19,NA,TGTGCCAGTAGGCCGGACAGCAGGAATTCACCCCTCCACTTT,CASRPDSRNSPLHF
NA,TRBJ2-2,13,TRBV5-6,NA,TGTGCCAGCAGTCCTGACTACACCGGGGAGCTGTTTTTT,CASSPDYTGELFF
NA,TRBJ1-6,17,TRBV25-1,once,TGTGCCAGCAGTGAATTACCGGACAGTAGCTATAATTCACCCCTCCACTTT,CASSELPDSSYNSPLHF
TRBD2,TRBJ2-2,16,TRBV5-4,once,TGTGCCAGCAGCTTGGTTGCGGGAGGCCGAACCGGGGAGCTGTTTTTT,CASSLVAGGRTGELFF
NA,TRBJ2-7,13,TRBV7-9,few,TGTGCCAGCAGCGATGACGGAGGCTTCGAGCAGTACTTC,CASSDDGGFEQYF
TRBD2,TRBJ2-3,17,TRBV19,NA,TGTGCCAGTAGTGGCACCAAGGAGCGGGAGTCTGTAGATACGCAGTATTTT,CASSGTKERESVDTQYF
TRBD1,TRBJ1-2,13,TRBV7-9,NA,TGTGCCAGCAGCCGACGAACAGGGGGTAGCTACACCTTC,CASSRRTGGSYTF